This T cell receptor (beta chain) was recovered during a study of control samples from healthy donors and cancer patients. Assay used: immunoSEQ multiplex PCR; TCRdb lists only in-frame clones, some missing. The top ten clones hold around 15% of a sample with 150,000 to 200,000 clones, about 94% of them seen once. The CDR3 totals 12 residues. Trimming took off 6 bases at V and 4 bases at J, with 9 bases between the two ends. Germline CDR1 LGHDT, CDR2 YNNKEL (reference sequence). The chain is built from TRBV3-1 (or the pseudogene TRBV3-2) and TRBJ2-5; D call uncertain. Specimen: PBMCs. This sequence was found in a man aged 55-75 years with colorectal cancer. CDR3 sequence reads: CASRGPVETQYF. Here the CDR3 DNA reads TGTGCCAGCAGAGGGCCAGTAGAGACCCAGTACTTC.